Shown below are 23 T cell receptor beta chains from a single sample sequenced in a study of metastatic and nonmetastatic thyroid tumors. Each patient went into thyroid surgery without having received any treatment. TCRdb reassembled clones from the PCR reads with MiXCR. The sample consists of about 40,000 clones, over 9.5% of them appearing once. Sequencing was performed on blood. The receptors originated from a female donor with papillary thyroid cancer or a benign thyroid nodule (not recorded which). Some clones in this sample may be carry-over from other donors' samples.

This clone was recorded at least ten times. The chain combines TRBV9 with TRBJ1-2; D uncertain. The V end lost 3 bases, the J end lost 8 bases, and 11 bases lay between the germline ends. CDR1 is SGDLS, CDR2 YYNGEE, per germline. The CDR3 spans 12 residues. The CDR3 loop reads CASSDALRGYTF. The CDR3 nucleotides are TGTGCCAGCAGCGACGCCCTGAGGGGCTACACCTTC.

This clone was counted ten times or more. The CDR3 coding sequence is TGTGCCAGTAGTATAAGCGGGATCCAGGAGACCCAGTACTTC. Protein sequence: CASSISGIQETQYF. The V and J genes are TRBV19 and TRBJ2-5; 7 bases line up with TRBD2. Germline V gene data show CDR1 as LNHDA and CDR2 as SQIVND (reference sequence). The V and J ends lost 2 bases and 5 bases, in that order; junction bases with no gene match: 5. The CDR3 consists of 14 residues.

This clone came up many times. The chain couples TRBV28 to TRBJ1-5; D unclear. Germline V gene lookup returns CDR1 MDHEN and CDR2 SYDVKM. V dropped 6 bases and J dropped 2 bases, with 14 bases sitting between them. CDR3 length equals 15 residues. This CDR3 reads CASSPRVFGNQPQHF. CDR3 coding DNA: TGTGCCAGCAGCCCAAGGGTATTTGGCAATCAGCCCCAGCATTTT.

In its sample, this clone was seen many times. This chain uses TRBV9 with TRBJ2-2, with D possibly being TRBD1 (6 bases). From germline, CDR1 is SGDLS and CDR2 YYNGEE. The CDR3 has 16 amino acids. V was clipped by 2 bases and J by 1 base, with 12 bases between them. CDR3 sequence reads: CASSVAAGENTGELFF. For the CDR3, the DNA is TGTGCCAGCAGCGTGGCGGCAGGGGAGAACACCGGGGAGCTGTTTTTT.

V gene TRBV6-1 combines with J gene TRBJ1-3; tentative D call: TRBD1 (6 bases). The CDR3 is 14 residues long. The germline V gene encodes CDR1 MNHNS and CDR2 SASEGT. The V gene lost 7 bases and the J gene lost 0 bases, with 10 bases spanning the gap. The CDR3 sequence is CASKQGRSGNTIYF. The DNA for the CDR3 is TGTGCCAGCAAACAGGGACGCTCTGGAAACACCATATATTTT.

This clone has ten or more counts. CDR3 DNA sequence: TGTGCCAGCAGCCCGGTTGGGGGCGTACCCTATGGCTACACCTTC. Its translation is CASSPVGGVPYGYTF. This chain joins TRBV5-5 and TRBJ1-2, with D possibly matching TRBD1 (6 bases). Trimming shortened V by 4 bases and J by 4 bases, and 17 bases separated the two germline ends. CDR1 and CDR2 (germline): SGHKS, YYEKEE (reference sequence). The CDR3 extends over 15 amino acids.

This clone was observed at least ten times. The V gene is TRBV28, the J gene TRBJ2-7, with a possible D match to TRBD1 (5 bases). The V end lost 6 bases, the J end lost 1 base, and 10 bases lay between the germline ends. The germline V gene has CDR1 MDHEN and CDR2 SYDVKM. The CDR3 totals 13 residues. The CDR3, as DNA: TGTGCCAGCAGCCTCCGACAGTCCTACGAGCAGTACTTC. Translated: CASSLRQSYEQYF.

Notes on this clone: The CDR3 end shows no conserved phenylalanine or tryptophan, and so a read error is likely. V usage is TRBV7-8 and J usage is TRBJ1-1, with 8 bases lining up with TRBD1. The J segment lost 1 base and the V segment lost 9 bases, leaving 4 bases of the junction unmatched. CDR3 size: 13 residues. CDR1 SGHVS and CDR2 FQNEAQ come from the germline V gene. The CDR3 DNA is TGTGCCAGAAGACAGGGGAGGAACACTGAAGCTTTCTCT. It specifies CARRQGRNTEAFS.

This clone came up many times. V usage is TRBV3-1 and J usage is TRBJ2-2; the D is unclear. V was trimmed by 4 bases and J by 4 bases, leaving 4 bases between them. This CDR3 contains 12 residues. The germline V gene encodes CDR1 LGHDT and CDR2 YNNKEL (reference sequence). This CDR3 reads CASSRSTGELFF. The CDR3 bases are TGTGCCAGCAGCCGGTCCACCGGGGAGCTGTTTTTT.

V usage is TRBV7-2 and J usage is TRBJ1-3; perhaps TRBD1 as D (6 bases). The germline V gene encodes CDR1 SGHTA and CDR2 FQGNSA. This CDR3 region has 15 residues. V was clipped by 2 bases and J by 2 bases, with 10 bases between them. This chain's CDR3 is CASSLYREAGNTIYF. CDR3 coding DNA: TGTGCCAGCAGCTTATACAGGGAGGCTGGAAACACCATATATTTT. The complete variable domain, with remaining parts taken from reference TRBV7-2 and TRBJ1-3, reads GAGVSQSPSNKVTEKGKDVELRCDPISGHTALYWYRQSLGQGLEFLIYFQGNSAPDKSGLPSDRFSAERTGGSVSTLTIQRTQQEDSAVYLCASSLYREAGNTIYFGEGSWLTVV.

This clone was observed at least ten times. The gene calls are TRBV7-9 and TRBJ2-5, with TRBD2 matching over 7 bases. The germline V gene has CDR1 SEHNR and CDR2 FQNEAQ (reference sequence). This CDR3 is built from 16 residues. V was pared by 5 bases and J by 1 base, with 10 bases of the junction left unmatched. The chain's CDR3 is CASSDWGGVAQETQYF. As DNA, the CDR3 is TGTGCCAGCAGCGACTGGGGGGGGGTGGCCCAAGAGACCCAGTACTTC.

This clone was seen ten or more times. A read error may produce the germline difference seen at one junction end. The rearrangement links TRBV7-7 to TRBJ2-2; D is undetermined. The germline V gene has CDR1 SSHAT and CDR2 FNYEAQ (reference sequence). The CDR3 loop spans 15 amino acids. This chain's CDR3 is CASSLAPETTGELFF. CDR3 nucleotide sequence: TGTGCTAGCAGCTTAGCCCCGGAGACCACCGGGGAGCTGTTTTTT.

The table lists this clone with many counts. The CDR3 nucleotides read TGCAGTGCTAGCCAAAGACTAGGAACGAACATTCAGTACTTC. Translating gives CSASQRLGTNIQYF. The chain couples TRBV20-1 to TRBJ2-4; a possible D gene is TRBD2 (6 bases). Deletions cut 3 bases from V and 7 bases from J, with 16 bases between. The CDR3 is made up of 14 amino acids. Germline CDR1 and CDR2: DFQATT and SNEGSKA (reference sequence).

J is TRBJ1-6 and V is TRBV5-5; D unclear. This CDR3 is 13 amino acids long. Trimming took 0 bases from V and 8 from J, leaving 6 bases between them. Germline loops: CDR1 SGHKS, CDR2 YYEKEE (reference sequence). CDR3 sequence: CASSLVADSPLHF. CDR3 in DNA: TGTGCCAGCAGCTTGGTTGCTGATTCACCCCTCCACTTT. Drawing the rest from reference TRBV5-5 and TRBJ1-6, the complete variable domain is DAGVTQSPTHLIKTRGQQVTLRCSPISGHKSVSWYQQVLGQGPQFIFQYYEKEERGRGNFPDRFSARQFPNYSSELNVNALLLGDSALYLCASSLVADSPLHFGNGTRLTVT.

The V and J genes are TRBV20-1 and TRBJ2-5; no clear D. In germline, CDR1 is DFQATT, CDR2 SNEGSKA (reference sequence). V lost 6 bases, J lost 5 bases, and 13 bases lay in between. The CDR3 has 12 amino acids. The CDR3 DNA reads TGCAGTGCAAACGGAAACGGGGAGACCCAGTACTTC. This sequence encodes CSANGNGETQYF.

This clone has at least ten counts. V and J are TRBV7-9 and TRBJ2-5, with D possibly matching TRBD2 (5 bases). The germline CDR1 and CDR2 sequences are SEHNR and FQNEAQ (reference sequence). With 2 bases removed from V and 4 bases from J, the gap between germline ends came to 20 bases. CDR3 length: 17 amino acids. This CDR3 is CASSLSRFSGKRETQYF. CDR3 DNA: TGTGCCAGCAGCTTATCCAGATTCAGCGGCAAGAGAGAGACCCAGTACTTC.

This clone was seen repeatedly, ten times or more. The chain recombines TRBV20-1 with TRBJ2-7, with a tentative D call TRBD1 (6 bases). With 4 bases removed from V and 2 bases from J, the gap between germline ends came to 9 bases. Germline CDR1 DFQATT, CDR2 SNEGSKA (reference sequence). This CDR3 has 12 residues. The CDR3 DNA reads TGCAGTGCTACCGGGACAACCTACGAGCAGTACTTC. This translates into CSATGTTYEQYF.

This clone was seen repeatedly, ten times or more. The V gene is TRBV7-9, the J gene TRBJ1-6; perhaps TRBD1 as D (6 bases). CDR1 and CDR2 from the germline V gene are SEHNR and FQNEAQ (reference sequence). The V gene lost 4 bases and the J gene lost 6 bases, with 10 bases spanning the gap. This CDR3 region has 14 residues. CDR3 amino acids: CASSSQGGNSPLHF. DNA of the CDR3: TGTGCCAGCAGCTCCCAAGGGGGTAATTCACCCCTCCACTTT.

This clone was recorded a few times. This may be a read error: a much more frequent sequence differs by one nucleotide. This specimen includes other DNA sequences encoding the same CDR3. The V call is TRBV5-6, the J call TRBJ2-2, with a tentative D call TRBD1 (6 bases). CDR1 is SGHDT, CDR2 YYEEEE, per germline. The CDR3 has 15 amino acids. CDR3: CASSLGGLGTGELFF. Here the CDR3 DNA reads TGTGCCAGCAGCTTGGGGGGGCTTGGCACCGGGGAGCTTTTTTTT.

The gene calls are TRBV13 and TRBJ2-7, with D possibly being TRBD2 (5 bases). The V gene's germline CDR1 is PRHDT and CDR2 FYEKMQ (reference sequence). V dropped 3 bases and J dropped 2 bases, with 20 bases sitting between them. CDR3 length: 17 amino acids. The CDR3 coding sequence is TGTGCCAGCAGCTTGGTGGGGTGGGGAGACCCTACCTACGAGCAGTACTTC. Its translation: CASSLVGWGDPTYEQYF.

V and J are TRBV2 and TRBJ2-1, with D perhaps TRBD2 (6 bases). This CDR3 is 16 amino acids long. With 6 bases removed from V and 1 base from J, the gap between germline ends came to 16 bases. CDR1 is SNHLY, CDR2 FYNNEI, per germline. CDR3 nucleotides: TGTGCCAGCAGCCCTAGTGGGAGGAGATCCTACAATGAGCAGTTCTTC. Its protein is CASSPSGRRSYNEQFF. Based on the CDR3 plus reference TRBV2 and TRBJ2-1, the full variable domain is EPEVTQTPSHQVTQMGQEVILRCVPISNHLYFYWYRQILGQKVEFLVSFYNNEISEKSEIFDDQFSVERPDGSNFTLKIRSTKLEDSAMYFCASSPSGRRSYNEQFFGPGTRLTVL.

This clone was counted ten times or more. The J gene is TRBJ1-2, the V gene TRBV5-1; D gene unclear. V lost 3 bases and J 4 bases, leaving 10 bases between the germline ends. Germline V gives CDR1 SGHRS, CDR2 YFSETQ. This CDR3 has 13 amino acids. In DNA, the CDR3 is TGCGCCAGCAGCTCGGACGGAAGCTATGGCTACACCTTC. The encoded protein is CASSSDGSYGYTF.

This clone appeared many times. The chain joins TRBV4-3 to TRBJ2-2, with 9 bases lining up with TRBD1. Trimming cost V 0 bases and J 4 bases; bases outside gene matches: 3. The CDR3 covers 16 residues. From germline, CDR1 is LGHNA and CDR2 YSLEER. The DNA of the CDR3 is TGCGCCAGCAGCCAAGATGGGACAGGGCGCACCGGGGAGCTGTTTTTT. Its translation is CASSQDGTGRTGELFF.